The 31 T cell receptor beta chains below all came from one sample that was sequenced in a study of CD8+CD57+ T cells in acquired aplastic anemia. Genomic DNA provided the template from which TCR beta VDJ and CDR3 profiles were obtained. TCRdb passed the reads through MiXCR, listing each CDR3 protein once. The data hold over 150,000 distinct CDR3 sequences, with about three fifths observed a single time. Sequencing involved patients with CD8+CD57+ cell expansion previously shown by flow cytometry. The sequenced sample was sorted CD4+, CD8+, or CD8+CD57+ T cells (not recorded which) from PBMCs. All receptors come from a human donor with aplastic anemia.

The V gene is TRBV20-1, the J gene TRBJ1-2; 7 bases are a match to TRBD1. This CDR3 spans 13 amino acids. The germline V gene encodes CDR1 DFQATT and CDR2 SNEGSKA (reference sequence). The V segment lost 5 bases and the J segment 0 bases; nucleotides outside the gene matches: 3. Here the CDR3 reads CSAEGTANYGYTF. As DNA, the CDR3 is TGCAGTGCTGAGGGGACAGCTAACTATGGCTACACCTTC.

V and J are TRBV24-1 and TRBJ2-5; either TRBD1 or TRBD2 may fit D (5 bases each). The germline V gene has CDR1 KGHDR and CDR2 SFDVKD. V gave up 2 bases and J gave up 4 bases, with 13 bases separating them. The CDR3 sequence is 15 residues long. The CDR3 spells CATSDSRGLVETQYF. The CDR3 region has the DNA TGTGCCACCAGTGATTCGAGGGGATTGGTAGAGACCCAGTACTTC.

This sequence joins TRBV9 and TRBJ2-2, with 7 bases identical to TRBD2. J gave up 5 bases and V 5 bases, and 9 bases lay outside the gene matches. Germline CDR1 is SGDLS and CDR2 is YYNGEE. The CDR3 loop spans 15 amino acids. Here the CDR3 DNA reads TGTGCCAGCAGGAGAGAGAGCGGGGTGACCGGGGAGCTGTTTTTT. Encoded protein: CASRRESGVTGELFF.

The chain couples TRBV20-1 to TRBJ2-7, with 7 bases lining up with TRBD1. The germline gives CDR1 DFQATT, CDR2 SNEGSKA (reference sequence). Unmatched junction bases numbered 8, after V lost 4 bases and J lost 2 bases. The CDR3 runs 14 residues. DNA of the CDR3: TGCAGTGCTACCATCAGGGGGACCCCCTACGAGCAGTACTTC. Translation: CSATIRGTPYEQYF.

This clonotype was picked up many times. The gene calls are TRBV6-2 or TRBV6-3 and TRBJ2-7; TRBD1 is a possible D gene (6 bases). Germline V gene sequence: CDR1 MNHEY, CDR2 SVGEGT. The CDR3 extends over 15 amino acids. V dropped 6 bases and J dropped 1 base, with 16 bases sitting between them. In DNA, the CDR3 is TGTGCCAGCAGCCACAACCCAGACAGGTCCTACGAGCAGTACTTC. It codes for CASSHNPDRSYEQYF.

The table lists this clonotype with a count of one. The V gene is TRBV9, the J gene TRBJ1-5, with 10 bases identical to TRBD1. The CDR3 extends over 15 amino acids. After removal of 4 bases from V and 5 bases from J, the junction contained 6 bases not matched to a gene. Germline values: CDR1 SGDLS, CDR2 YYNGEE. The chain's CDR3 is CASSSGDRGDQPQHF. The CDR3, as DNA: TGTGCCAGCAGCTCGGGGGACAGGGGCGATCAGCCCCAGCATTTT. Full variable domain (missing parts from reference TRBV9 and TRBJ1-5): DSGVTQTPKHLITATGQRVTLRCSPRSGDLSVYWYQQSLDQGLQFLIQYYNGEERAKGNILERFSAQQFPDLHSELNLSSLELGDSALYFCASSSGDRGDQPQHFGDGTRLSIL.

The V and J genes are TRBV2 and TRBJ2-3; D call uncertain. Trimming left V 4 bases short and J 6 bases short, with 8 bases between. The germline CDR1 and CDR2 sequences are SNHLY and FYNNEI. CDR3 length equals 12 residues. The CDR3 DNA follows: TGTGCCAGCAGTGTTTCGTCCGATACGCAGTATTTT. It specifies CASSVSSDTQYF.

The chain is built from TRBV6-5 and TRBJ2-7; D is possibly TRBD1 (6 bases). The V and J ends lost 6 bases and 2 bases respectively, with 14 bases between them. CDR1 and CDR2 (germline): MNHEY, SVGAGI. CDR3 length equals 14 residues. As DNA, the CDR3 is TGTGCCAGCAGGGACAGTACCTATACCTACGAGCAGTACTTC. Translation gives CASRDSTYTYEQYF.

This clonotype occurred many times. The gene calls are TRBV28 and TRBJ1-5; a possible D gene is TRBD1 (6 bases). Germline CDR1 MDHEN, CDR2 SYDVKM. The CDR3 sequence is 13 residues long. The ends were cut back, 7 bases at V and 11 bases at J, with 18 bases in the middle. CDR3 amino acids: CASTTNRGGTQHF. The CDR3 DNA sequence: TGTGCCAGCACCACCAACCGAGGGGGAACCCAGCATTTT.

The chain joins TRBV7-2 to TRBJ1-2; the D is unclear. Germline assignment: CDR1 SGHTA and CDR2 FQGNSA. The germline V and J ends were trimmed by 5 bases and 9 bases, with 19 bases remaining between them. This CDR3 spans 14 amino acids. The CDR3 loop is CASSPVGLPQSYTF. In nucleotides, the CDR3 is TGTGCCAGCAGCCCCGTTGGTTTGCCCCAGAGCTACACCTTC.

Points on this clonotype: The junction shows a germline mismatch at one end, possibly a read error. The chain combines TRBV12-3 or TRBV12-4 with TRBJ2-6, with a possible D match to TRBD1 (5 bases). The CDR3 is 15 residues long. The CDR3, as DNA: TGTGCCAGCAGTTTATCCGCCTCTGGGGCCAACGTCCTGACATTC. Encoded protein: CASSLSASGANVLTF.

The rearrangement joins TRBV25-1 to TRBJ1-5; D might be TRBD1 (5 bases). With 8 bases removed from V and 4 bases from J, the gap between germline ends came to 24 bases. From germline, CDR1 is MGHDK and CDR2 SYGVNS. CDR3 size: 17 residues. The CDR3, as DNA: TGTGCCAGCTCCCCCCCGGACGGGACCGGAGCGAATCAGCCCCAGCATTTT. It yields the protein CASSPPDGTGANQPQHF.

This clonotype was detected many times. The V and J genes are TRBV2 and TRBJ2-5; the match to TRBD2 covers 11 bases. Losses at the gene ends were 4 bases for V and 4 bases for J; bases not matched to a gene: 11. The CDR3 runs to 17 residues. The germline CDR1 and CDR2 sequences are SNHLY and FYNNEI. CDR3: CASSGLVLAGDRETQYF. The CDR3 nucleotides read TGTGCCAGCAGTGGGCTAGTACTAGCGGGGGATCGAGAGACCCAGTACTTC.

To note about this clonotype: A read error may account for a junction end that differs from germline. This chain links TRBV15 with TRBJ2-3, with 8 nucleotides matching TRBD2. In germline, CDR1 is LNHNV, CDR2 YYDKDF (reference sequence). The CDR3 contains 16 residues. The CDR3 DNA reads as TGTGCCACCAGCAGTGATCGGGGGGGGAGGGTAGATACGCGGTATTTT. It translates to CATSSDRGGRVDTRYF. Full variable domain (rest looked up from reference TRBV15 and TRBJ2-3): DAMVIQNPRYQVTQFGKPVTLSCSQTLNHNVMYWYQQKSSQAPKLLFHYYDKDFNNEADTPDNFQSRRPNTSFCFLDIRSPGLGDTAMYLCATSSDRGGRVDTRYFGPGTRLTVL.

CDR3 coding DNA: TGTGCCAGCAGCTGGAGGGGCAACTACGAGCAGTACTTC. Protein product: CASSWRGNYEQYF. The V gene is TRBV7-2, the J gene TRBJ2-7, with a tentative D call TRBD2 (6 bases). The CDR3 sequence is 13 residues long. Trimming stripped 4 bases from V and 3 bases from J, with 10 bases between. Per germline, CDR1 SGHTA and CDR2 FQGNSA.

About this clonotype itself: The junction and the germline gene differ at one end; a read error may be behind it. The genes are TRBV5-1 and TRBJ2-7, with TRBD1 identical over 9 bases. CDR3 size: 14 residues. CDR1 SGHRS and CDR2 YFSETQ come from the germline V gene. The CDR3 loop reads CASNLSGTGNEQYF. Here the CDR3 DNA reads TGTGCCAGCAATCTTTCCGGGACAGGGAACGAGCAGTACTTC.

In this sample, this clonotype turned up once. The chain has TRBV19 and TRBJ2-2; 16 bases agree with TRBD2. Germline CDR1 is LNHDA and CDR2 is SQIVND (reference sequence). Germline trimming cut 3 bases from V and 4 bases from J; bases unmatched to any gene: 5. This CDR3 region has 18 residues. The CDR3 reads CASSMGGTSGRGTGELFF. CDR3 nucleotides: TGTGCCAGTAGTATGGGGGGGACTAGCGGGAGGGGCACCGGGGAGCTGTTTTTT.

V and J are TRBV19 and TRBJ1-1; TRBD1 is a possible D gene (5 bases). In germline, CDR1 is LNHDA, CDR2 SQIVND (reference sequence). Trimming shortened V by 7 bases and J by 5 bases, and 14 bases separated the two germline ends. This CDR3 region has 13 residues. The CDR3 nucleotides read TGTGCCAGTACCCCCGGGGCGAGGACTGAAGCTTTCTTT. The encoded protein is CASTPGARTEAFF.

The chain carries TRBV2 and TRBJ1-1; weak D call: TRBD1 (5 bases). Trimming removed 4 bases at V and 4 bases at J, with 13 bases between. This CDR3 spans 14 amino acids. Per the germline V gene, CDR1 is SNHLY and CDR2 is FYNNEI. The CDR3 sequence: CASSVGGPGTEAFF. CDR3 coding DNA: TGTGCCAGCAGTGTCGGGGGTCCGGGCACTGAAGCTTTCTTT.

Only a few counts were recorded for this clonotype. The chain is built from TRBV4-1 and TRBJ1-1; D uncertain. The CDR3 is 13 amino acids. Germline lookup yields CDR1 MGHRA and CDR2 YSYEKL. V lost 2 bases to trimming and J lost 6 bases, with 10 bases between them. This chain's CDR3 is CASSQKENAEAFF. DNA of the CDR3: TGCGCCAGCAGCCAAAAGGAAAACGCTGAAGCTTTCTTT.

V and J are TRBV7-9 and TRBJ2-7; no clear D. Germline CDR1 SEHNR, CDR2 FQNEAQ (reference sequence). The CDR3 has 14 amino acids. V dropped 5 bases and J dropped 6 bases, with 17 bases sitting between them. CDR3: CASSQWASESEQYF. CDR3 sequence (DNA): TGTGCCAGCAGCCAGTGGGCCTCGGAGTCCGAGCAGTACTTC. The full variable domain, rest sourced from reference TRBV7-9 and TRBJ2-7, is DTGVSQNPRHKITKRGQNVTFRCDPISEHNRLYWYRQTLGQGPEFLTYFQNEAQLEKSRLLSDRFSAERPKGSFSTLEIQRTEQGDSAMYLCASSQWASESEQYFGPGTRLTVT.

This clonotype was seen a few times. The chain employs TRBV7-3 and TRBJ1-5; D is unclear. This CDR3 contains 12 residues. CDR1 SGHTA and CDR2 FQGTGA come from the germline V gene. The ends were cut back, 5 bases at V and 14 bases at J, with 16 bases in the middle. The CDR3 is CASSIGSYNEHF. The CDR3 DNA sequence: TGTGCCAGCAGCATCGGGAGTTACAATGAGCATTTT.

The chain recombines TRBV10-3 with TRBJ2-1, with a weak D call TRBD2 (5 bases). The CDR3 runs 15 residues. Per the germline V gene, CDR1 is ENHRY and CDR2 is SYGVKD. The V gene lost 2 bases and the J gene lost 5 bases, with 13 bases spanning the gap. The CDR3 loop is CAISEDRRADNEQFF. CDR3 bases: TGTGCCATCAGTGAGGACCGGCGGGCTGACAATGAGCAGTTCTTC.

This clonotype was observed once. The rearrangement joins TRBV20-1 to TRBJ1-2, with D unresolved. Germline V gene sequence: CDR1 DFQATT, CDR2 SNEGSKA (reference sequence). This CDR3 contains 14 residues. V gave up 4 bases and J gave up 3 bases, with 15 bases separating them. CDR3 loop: CSATPFGMDYGYTF. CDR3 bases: TGCAGTGCTACCCCGTTTGGGATGGACTATGGCTACACCTTC.

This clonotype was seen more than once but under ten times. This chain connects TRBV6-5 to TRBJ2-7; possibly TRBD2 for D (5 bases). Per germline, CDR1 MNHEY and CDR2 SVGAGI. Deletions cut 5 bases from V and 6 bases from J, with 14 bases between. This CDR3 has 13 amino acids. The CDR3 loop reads CASSIDIRGEQYF. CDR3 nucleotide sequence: TGTGCCAGCAGTATCGACATCCGGGGCGAGCAGTACTTC.

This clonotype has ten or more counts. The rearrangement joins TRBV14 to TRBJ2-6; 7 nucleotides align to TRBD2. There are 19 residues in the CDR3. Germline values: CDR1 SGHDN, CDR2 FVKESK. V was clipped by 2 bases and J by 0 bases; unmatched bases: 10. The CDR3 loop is CASSQLGGGVYSGANVLTF. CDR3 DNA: TGTGCCAGCAGCCAACTCGGGGGAGGGGTTTACTCTGGGGCCAACGTCCTGACTTTC. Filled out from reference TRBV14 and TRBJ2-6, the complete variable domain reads EAGVTQFPSHSVIEKGQTVTLRCDPISGHDNLYWYRRVMGKEIKFLLHFVKESKQDESGMPNNRFLAERTGGTYSTLKVQPAELEDSGVYFCASSQLGGGVYSGANVLTFGAGSRLTVL.

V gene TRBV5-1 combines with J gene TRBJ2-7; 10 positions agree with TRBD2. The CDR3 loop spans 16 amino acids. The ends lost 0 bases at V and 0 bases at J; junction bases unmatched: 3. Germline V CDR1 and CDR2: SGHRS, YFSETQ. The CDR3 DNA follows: TGCGCCAGCAGCTTGGGTAGCGGGGGGCCCTCCTACGAGCAGTACTTC. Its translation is CASSLGSGGPSYEQYF. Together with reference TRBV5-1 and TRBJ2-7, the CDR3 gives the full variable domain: KAGVTQTPRYLIKTRGQQVTLSCSPISGHRSVSWYQQTPGQGLQFLFEYFSETQRNKGNFPGRFSGRQFSNSRSEMNVSTLELGDSALYLCASSLGSGGPSYEQYFGPGTRLTVT.

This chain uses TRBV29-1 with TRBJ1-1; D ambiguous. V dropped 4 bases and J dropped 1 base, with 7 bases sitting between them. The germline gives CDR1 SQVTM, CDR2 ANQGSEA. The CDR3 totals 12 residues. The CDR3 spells CSVVSENTEAFF. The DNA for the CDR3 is TGCAGCGTTGTATCCGAGAACACTGAAGCTTTCTTT.

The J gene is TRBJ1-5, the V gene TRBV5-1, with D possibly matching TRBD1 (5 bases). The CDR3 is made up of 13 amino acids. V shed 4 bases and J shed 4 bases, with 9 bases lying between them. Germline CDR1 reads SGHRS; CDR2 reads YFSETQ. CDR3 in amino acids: CASSQAGNQPQHF. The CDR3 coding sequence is TGCGCCAGCAGCCAAGCAGGGAATCAGCCCCAGCATTTT.

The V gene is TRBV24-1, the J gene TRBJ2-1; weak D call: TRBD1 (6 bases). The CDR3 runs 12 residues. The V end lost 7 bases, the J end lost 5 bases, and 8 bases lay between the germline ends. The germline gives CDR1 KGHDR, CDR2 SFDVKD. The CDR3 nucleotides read TGTGCCACCAGCTGGGGGCACAATGAGCAGTTCTTC. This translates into CATSWGHNEQFF.

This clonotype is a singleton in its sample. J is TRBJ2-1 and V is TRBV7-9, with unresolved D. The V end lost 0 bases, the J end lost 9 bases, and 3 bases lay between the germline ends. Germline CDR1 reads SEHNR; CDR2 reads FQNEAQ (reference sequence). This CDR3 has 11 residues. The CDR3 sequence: CASSLAPEQFF. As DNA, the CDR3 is TGTGCCAGCAGCTTAGCGCCTGAGCAGTTCTTC.